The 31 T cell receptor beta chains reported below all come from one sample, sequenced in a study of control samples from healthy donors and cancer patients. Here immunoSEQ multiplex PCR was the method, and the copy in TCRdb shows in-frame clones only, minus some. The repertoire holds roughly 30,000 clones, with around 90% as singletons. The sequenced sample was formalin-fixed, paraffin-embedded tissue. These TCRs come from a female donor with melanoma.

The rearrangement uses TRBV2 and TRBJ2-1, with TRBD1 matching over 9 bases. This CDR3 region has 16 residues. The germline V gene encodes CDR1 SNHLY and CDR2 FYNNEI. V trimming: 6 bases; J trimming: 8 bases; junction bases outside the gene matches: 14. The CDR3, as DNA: TGTGCCAGCAGGAAATTACCGGGACAGGGTTTCGATGAGCAGTTCTTC. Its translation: CASRKLPGQGFDEQFF.

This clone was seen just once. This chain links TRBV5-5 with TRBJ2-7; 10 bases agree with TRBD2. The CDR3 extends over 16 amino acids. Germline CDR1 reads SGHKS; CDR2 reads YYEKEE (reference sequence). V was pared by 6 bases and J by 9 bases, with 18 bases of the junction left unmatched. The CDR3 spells CASKGSRPSGSLGQYF. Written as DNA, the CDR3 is TGTGCCAGCAAAGGGTCGAGGCCTAGCGGGAGCCTGGGGCAGTACTTC.

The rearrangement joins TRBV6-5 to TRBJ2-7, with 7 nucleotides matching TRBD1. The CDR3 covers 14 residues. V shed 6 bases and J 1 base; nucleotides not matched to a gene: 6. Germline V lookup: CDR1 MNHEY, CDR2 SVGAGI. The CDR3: CASSRGSSSYEQYF. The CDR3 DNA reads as TGTGCCAGCAGCAGGGGGTCCTCATCCTACGAGCAGTACTTC.

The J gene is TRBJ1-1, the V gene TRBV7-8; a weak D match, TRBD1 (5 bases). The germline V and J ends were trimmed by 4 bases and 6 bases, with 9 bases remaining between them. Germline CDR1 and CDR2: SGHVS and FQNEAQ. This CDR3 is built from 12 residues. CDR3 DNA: TGTGCCAGCAGCTCCAGGGTCGCTGAAGCTTTCTTT. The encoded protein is CASSSRVAEAFF.

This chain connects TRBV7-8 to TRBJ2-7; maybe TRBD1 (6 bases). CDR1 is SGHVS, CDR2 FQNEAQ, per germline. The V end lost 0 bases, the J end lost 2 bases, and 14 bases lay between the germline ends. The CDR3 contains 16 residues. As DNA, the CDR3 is TGTGCCAGCAGCTTAGCGGGGGCAGTCCTTACCTACGAGCAGTACTTC. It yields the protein CASSLAGAVLTYEQYF.

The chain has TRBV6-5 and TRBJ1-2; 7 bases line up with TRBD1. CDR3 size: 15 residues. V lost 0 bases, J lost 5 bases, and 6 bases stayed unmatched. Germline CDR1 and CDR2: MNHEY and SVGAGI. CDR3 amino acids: CASSYSWDSPYGYTF. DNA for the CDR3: TGTGCCAGCAGTTACTCTTGGGACAGCCCATATGGCTACACCTTC.

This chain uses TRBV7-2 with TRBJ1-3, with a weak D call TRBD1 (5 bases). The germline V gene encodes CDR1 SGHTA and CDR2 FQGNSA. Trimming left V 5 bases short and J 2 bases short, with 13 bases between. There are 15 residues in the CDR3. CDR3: CASSPLGLAGNTIYF. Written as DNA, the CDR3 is TGTGCCAGCAGCCCCCTGGGGCTGGCTGGAAACACCATATATTTT.

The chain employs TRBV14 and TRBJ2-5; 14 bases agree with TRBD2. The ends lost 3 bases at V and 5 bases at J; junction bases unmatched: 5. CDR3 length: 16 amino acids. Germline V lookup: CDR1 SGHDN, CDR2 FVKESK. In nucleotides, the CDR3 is TGTGCCAGCAGCCACGGACTAGCGGGAGGAGCGGAGACCCAGTACTTC. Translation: CASSHGLAGGAETQYF.

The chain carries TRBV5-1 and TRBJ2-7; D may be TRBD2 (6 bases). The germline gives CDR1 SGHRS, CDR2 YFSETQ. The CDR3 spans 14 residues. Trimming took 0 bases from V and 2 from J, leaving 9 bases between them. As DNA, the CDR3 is TGCGCCAGCAGCTTGGCCGGGACTGCCTACGAGCAGTACTTC. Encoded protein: CASSLAGTAYEQYF.

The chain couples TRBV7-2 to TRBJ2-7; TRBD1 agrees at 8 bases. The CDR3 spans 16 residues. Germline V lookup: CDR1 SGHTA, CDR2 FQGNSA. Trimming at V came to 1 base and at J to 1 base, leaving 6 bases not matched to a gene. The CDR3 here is CASSLVVGQGSYEQYF. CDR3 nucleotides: TGTGCCAGCAGCTTAGTAGTTGGACAGGGATCCTACGAGCAGTACTTC.

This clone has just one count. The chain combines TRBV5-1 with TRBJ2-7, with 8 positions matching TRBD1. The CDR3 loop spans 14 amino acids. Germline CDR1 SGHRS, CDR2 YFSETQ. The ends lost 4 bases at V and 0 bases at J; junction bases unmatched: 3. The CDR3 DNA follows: TGCGCCAGCAGCCCGGGGACAGGCTCCTACGAGCAGTACTTC. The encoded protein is CASSPGTGSYEQYF.

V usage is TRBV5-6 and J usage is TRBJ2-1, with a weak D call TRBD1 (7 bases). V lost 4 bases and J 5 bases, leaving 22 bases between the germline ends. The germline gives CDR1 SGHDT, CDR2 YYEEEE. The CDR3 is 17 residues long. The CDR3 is CASSHDREAIIDNEQFF. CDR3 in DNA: TGTGCCAGCAGCCATGACAGGGAGGCCATCATCGACAATGAGCAGTTCTTC. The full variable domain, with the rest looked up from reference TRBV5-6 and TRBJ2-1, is DAGVTQSPTHLIKTRGQQVTLRCSPKSGHDTVSWYQQALGQGPQFIFQYYEEEERQRGNFPDRFSGHQFPNYSSELNVNALLLGDSALYLCASSHDREAIIDNEQFFGPGTRLTVL.

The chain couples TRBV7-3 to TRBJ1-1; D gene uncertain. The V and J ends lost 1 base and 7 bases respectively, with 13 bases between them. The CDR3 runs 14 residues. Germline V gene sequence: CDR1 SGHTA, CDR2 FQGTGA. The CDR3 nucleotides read TGTGCCAGCAGCTTAATGGCGGGCAGCCGTGAAGCTTTCTTT. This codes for CASSLMAGSREAFF.

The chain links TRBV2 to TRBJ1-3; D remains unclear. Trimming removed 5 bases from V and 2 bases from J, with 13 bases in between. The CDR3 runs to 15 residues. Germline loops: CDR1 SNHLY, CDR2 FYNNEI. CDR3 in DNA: TGTGCCAGCAGTCGCGACCTCACTCCTGGAAACACCATATATTTT. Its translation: CASSRDLTPGNTIYF.

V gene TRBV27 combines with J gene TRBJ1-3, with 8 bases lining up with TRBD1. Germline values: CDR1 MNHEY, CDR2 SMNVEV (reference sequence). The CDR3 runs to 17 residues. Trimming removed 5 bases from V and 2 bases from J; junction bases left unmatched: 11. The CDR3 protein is CASSPLTSTGAGNTIYF. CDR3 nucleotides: TGTGCCAGCAGTCCTCTTACTTCGACAGGGGCTGGAAACACCATATATTTT.

CDR3: CASSETGTQETQYF. The CDR3 region has the DNA TGTGCCAGCAGTGAAACAGGGACCCAAGAGACCCAGTACTTC. The chain is built from TRBV6-1 and TRBJ2-5; D possibly corresponds to TRBD1 (6 bases). In germline, CDR1 is MNHNS, CDR2 SASEGT. V shed 2 bases and J shed 1 base, with 8 bases lying between them. CDR3 length: 14 residues.

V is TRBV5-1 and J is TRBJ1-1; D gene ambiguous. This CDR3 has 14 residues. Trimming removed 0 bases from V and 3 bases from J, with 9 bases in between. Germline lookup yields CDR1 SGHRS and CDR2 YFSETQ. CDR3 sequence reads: CASSLGSRDTEAFF. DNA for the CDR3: TGCGCCAGCAGCTTGGGTTCCCGGGACACTGAAGCTTTCTTT.

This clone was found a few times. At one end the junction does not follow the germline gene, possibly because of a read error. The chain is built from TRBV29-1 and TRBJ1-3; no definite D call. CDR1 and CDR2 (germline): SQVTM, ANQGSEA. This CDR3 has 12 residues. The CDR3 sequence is CSVESGLGFQDF. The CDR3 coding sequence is TGCAGCGTTGAATCTGGGTTAGGGTTTCAAGATTTT. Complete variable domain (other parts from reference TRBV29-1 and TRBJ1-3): SAVISQKPSRDICQRGTSLTIQCQVDSQVTMMFWYRQQPGQSLTLIATANQGSEATYESGFVIDKFPISRPNLTFSTLTVSNMSPEDSSIYLCSVESGLGFQDFGEGSWLTVV.

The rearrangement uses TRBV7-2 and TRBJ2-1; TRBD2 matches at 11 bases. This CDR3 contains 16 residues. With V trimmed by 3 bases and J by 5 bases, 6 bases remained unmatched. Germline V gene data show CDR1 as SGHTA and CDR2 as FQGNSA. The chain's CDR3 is CASSFPTSGTNNEQFF. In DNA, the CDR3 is TGTGCCAGCAGCTTTCCGACTAGCGGGACCAACAATGAGCAGTTCTTC.

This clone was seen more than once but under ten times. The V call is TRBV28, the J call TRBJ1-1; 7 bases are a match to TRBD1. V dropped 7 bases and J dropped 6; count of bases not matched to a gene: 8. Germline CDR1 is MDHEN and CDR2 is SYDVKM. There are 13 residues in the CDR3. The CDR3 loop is CASKQGDRAEAFF. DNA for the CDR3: TGTGCCAGCAAACAAGGGGACAGAGCTGAAGCTTTCTTT.

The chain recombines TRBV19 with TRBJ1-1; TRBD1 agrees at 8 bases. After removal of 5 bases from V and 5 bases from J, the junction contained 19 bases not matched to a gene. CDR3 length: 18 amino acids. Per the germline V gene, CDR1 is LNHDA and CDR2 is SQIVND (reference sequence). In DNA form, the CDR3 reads TGTGCCAGTAGTCGAATGCGTTTGTGGGACAGGTCGAGTACTGAAGCTTTCTTT. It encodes CASSRMRLWDRSSTEAFF.

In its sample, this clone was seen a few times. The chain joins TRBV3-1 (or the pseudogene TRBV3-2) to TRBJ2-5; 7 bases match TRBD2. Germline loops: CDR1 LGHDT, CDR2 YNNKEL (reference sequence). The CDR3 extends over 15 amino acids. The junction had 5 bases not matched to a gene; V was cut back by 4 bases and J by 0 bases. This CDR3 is CASSPSGTNQETQYF. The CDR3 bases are TGTGCCAGCAGCCCTTCCGGGACTAACCAAGAGACCCAGTACTTC.

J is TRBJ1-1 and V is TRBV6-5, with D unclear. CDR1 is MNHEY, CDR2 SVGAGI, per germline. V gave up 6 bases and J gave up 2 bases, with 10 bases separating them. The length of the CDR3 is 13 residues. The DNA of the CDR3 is TGTGCCAGCAGGGATTCACCAAACACTGAAGCTTTCTTT. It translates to CASRDSPNTEAFF.

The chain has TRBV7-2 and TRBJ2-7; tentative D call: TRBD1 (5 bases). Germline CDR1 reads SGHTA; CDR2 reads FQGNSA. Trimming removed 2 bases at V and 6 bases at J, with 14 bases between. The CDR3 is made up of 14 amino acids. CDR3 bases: TGTGCCAGCAGCTTACTACAGGCTCCGTCCGAGCAGTACTTC. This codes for CASSLLQAPSEQYF.

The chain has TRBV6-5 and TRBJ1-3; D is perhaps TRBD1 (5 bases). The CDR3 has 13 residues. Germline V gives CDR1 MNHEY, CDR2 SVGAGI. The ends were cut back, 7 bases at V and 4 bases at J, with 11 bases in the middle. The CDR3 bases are TGTGCCAGCACCAGGGAGAACGGAAACACCATATATTTT. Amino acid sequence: CASTRENGNTIYF.

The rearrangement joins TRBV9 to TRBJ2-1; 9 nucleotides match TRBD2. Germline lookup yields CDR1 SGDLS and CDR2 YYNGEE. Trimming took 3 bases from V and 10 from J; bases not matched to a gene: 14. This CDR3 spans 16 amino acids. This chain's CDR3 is CASSGRTGSGSDEQFF. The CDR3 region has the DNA TGTGCCAGCAGCGGACGAACGGGTAGCGGGAGTGACGAGCAGTTCTTC.

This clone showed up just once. The DNA for the CDR3 is TGTGCCAGCAGCGTAGAAGGGCTTATACAAGAGACCCAGTACTTC. It yields the protein CASSVEGLIQETQYF. The chain links TRBV9 to TRBJ2-5; D ambiguous. CDR1 and CDR2 from the germline V gene are SGDLS and YYNGEE. V lost 0 bases to trimming and J lost 2 bases, with 11 bases between them. The length of the CDR3 is 15 residues.

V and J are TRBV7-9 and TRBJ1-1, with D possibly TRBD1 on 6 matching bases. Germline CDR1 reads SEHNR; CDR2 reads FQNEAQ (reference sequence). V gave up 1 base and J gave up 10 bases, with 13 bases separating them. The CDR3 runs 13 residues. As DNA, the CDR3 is TGTGCCAGCAGCTTAGTCCATTGGGACATAGCTTTCTTT. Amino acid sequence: CASSLVHWDIAFF.

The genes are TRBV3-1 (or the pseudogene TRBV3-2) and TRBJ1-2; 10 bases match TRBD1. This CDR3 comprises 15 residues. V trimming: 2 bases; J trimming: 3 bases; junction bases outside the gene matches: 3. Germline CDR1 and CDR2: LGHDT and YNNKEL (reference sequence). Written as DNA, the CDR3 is TGTGCCAGCAGCCAACCCGGGACAGGGGACTATGGCTACACCTTC. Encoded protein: CASSQPGTGDYGYTF.

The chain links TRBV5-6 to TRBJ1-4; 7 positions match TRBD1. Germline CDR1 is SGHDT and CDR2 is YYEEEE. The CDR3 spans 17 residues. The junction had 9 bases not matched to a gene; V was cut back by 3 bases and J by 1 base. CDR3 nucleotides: TGTGCCAGCAGCTCTAGACAGGGAGAAAGAACTAATGAAAAACTGTTTTTT. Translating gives CASSSRQGERTNEKLFF.

CDR3 region: CATHGSNTFEQYF. The CDR3 DNA reads TGTGCCACCCATGGTTCAAATACTTTTGAGCAGTACTTC. The chain joins TRBV25-1 to TRBJ2-7; no reliable D call. Per germline, CDR1 MGHDK and CDR2 SYGVNS. The CDR3 consists of 13 residues. Trimming removed 10 bases from V and 7 bases from J, with 20 bases in between.